The next 27 T cell receptor beta chains were all read from a single sample in a study of blood T cell repertoires in COVID-19. The method was immunoSEQ multiplex PCR; TCRdb's version includes in-frame clones alone and lacks a portion of them. Of a few hundred thousand clones listed, approximately 88% are singletons. The sample comprised peripheral blood. The origin of the receptors is a woman younger than 45 with COVID-19, enrolled during active disease.

V usage is TRBV11-2 and J usage is TRBJ2-3; 7 bases align to TRBD2. Germline CDR1 reads SGHAT; CDR2 reads FQNNGV. Trimming cost V 0 bases and J 5 bases; bases outside gene matches: 5. The CDR3 is 15 amino acids. The CDR3, as DNA: TGTGCCAGCAGCTTAGATGCGGGGAGGGTAGATACGCAGTATTTT. Encoded protein: CASSLDAGRVDTQYF.

This clone was counted a few times. The chain uses TRBV19 and TRBJ1-4; 9 bases agree with TRBD1. The germline CDR1 and CDR2 sequences are LNHDA and SQIVND (reference sequence). The CDR3 spans 15 residues. With 5 bases clipped from V and 5 bases from J, the junction kept 6 bases outside the gene matches. CDR3: CASSQAGTGNEKLFF. The DNA of the CDR3 is TGTGCCAGTAGTCAGGCCGGGACAGGGAATGAAAAACTGTTTTTT.

The V and J genes are TRBV19 and TRBJ1-1, with TRBD1 matching over 7 bases. This CDR3 has 15 amino acids. V gave up 5 bases and J gave up 4 bases; unmatched junction bases: 10. In germline, CDR1 is LNHDA, CDR2 SQIVND (reference sequence). The CDR3 DNA reads TGTGCCAGTAGTCCTAGACAGGGTCGGACCACTGAAGCTTTCTTT. It encodes CASSPRQGRTTEAFF.

As to this clone: Other DNA sequences in this specimen translate into the identical CDR3. This chain connects TRBV28 to TRBJ1-1; weak D call: TRBD1 (6 bases). Deletions cut 6 bases from V and 5 bases from J, with 10 bases between. Germline-derived CDR1 and CDR2 are MDHEN and SYDVKM. The CDR3 runs to 12 residues. The CDR3, as DNA: TGTGCCAGCAGCCCAAGGGGGACTGAAGCTTTCTTT. Protein: CASSPRGTEAFF.

For the CDR3, the DNA is TGTGCCAGCAGCTTACAGGGGCCCTCTAATGAAAAACTGTTTTTT. This encodes CASSLQGPSNEKLFF. The V and J genes are TRBV11-2 and TRBJ1-4; perhaps TRBD1 as D (6 bases). The germline CDR1 and CDR2 sequences are SGHAT and FQNNGV. The CDR3 sequence is 15 residues long. V was clipped by 2 bases and J by 3 bases, with 10 bases between them.

This clone occurred once. V gene TRBV5-1 combines with J gene TRBJ2-7; D remains unclear. The V end lost 0 bases, the J end lost 6 bases, and 16 bases lay between the germline ends. CDR1 and CDR2 (germline): SGHRS, YFSETQ. The CDR3 runs 15 residues. CDR3 sequence (DNA): TGCGCCAGCAGCTTGGAGGCACTCTCAGCTAGCGAGCAGTACTTC. Residues: CASSLEALSASEQYF.

This clone appeared a few times. V gene TRBV2 combines with J gene TRBJ2-7; 8 bases are shared with TRBD2. Germline V CDR1 and CDR2: SNHLY, FYNNEI. The V and J ends lost 4 bases and 4 bases, in that order; junction bases with no gene match: 9. The CDR3 runs to 15 residues. The CDR3 DNA reads TGTGCCAGCAGTGTTGACAGCGGGGGAGTGTACGAGCAGTACTTC. Its protein is CASSVDSGGVYEQYF.

The count of this clone is one. V gene TRBV29-1 combines with J gene TRBJ2-6; TRBD1 matches 10 bases. Germline V gene sequence: CDR1 SQVTM, CDR2 ANQGSEA. Losses at the gene ends were 0 bases for V and 0 bases for J; bases not matched to a gene: 8. The length of the CDR3 is 19 residues. As DNA, the CDR3 is TGCAGCGTTGAAGATCCCGCGACAGGGGGCCCCTCTGGGGCCAACGTCCTGACTTTC. Protein: CSVEDPATGGPSGANVLTF.

The rearrangement uses TRBV5-1 and TRBJ2-7, with TRBD2 identical over 16 bases. V was clipped by 3 bases and J by 7 bases; unmatched bases: 10. This CDR3 has 17 amino acids. CDR1 and CDR2 from the germline V gene are SGHRS and YFSETQ. This chain's CDR3 is CASSYSGTSGGAKEQYF. The DNA of the CDR3 is TGCGCCAGCAGCTACTCCGGGACTAGCGGGGGGGCCAAAGAGCAGTACTTC.

The rearrangement joins TRBV24-1 to TRBJ2-5; 10 bases are a match to TRBD1. CDR3 size: 16 residues. V lost 4 bases, J lost 4 bases, and 8 bases stayed unmatched. Germline loops: CDR1 KGHDR, CDR2 SFDVKD. The CDR3 DNA sequence: TGTGCCACCAGTGACCAAGACAGGGGGCCGGGAGAGACCCAGTACTTC. Translated, it gives CATSDQDRGPGETQYF.

The CDR3 loop is CASSSGRADETQYF. CDR3 DNA: TGTGCCAGTAGTAGCGGGAGGGCCGATGAGACCCAGTACTTC. This sequence joins TRBV19 and TRBJ2-5, with 9 bases identical to TRBD2. With 4 bases clipped from V and 5 bases from J, the junction kept 5 bases outside the gene matches. The CDR3 sequence is 14 residues long. CDR1 LNHDA and CDR2 SQIVND come from the germline V gene (reference sequence).

This clone was detected once. V usage is TRBV18 and J usage is TRBJ1-4; the match to TRBD1 covers 8 bases. J gave up 0 bases and V 2 bases, and 5 bases lay outside the gene matches. The CDR3 is 17 residues long. Per germline, CDR1 KGHSH and CDR2 LQKENI. The DNA for the CDR3 is TGTGCCAGCTCACCAACGGAACAGGGGGCAACTAATGAAAAACTGTTTTTT. It translates to CASSPTEQGATNEKLFF.

The chain uses TRBV27 and TRBJ1-4; 9 positions agree with TRBD1. With 8 bases clipped from V and 11 bases from J, the junction kept 12 bases outside the gene matches. This CDR3 has 14 amino acids. Germline CDR1 and CDR2: MNHEY and SMNVEV (reference sequence). The CDR3 sequence: CASGGQGLREKLFF. The CDR3 bases are TGTGCCAGCGGGGGACAGGGTCTAAGGGAGAAACTGTTTTTT.

This sequence joins TRBV5-1 and TRBJ2-4; D not certain. This CDR3 is built from 15 residues. Trimming cost V 0 bases and J 0 bases, with 7 bases left between them. The germline V gene encodes CDR1 SGHRS and CDR2 YFSETQ. Written as DNA, the CDR3 is TGCGCCAGCAGCTTGGATCCAGGAGCCAAAAACATTCAGTACTTC. It codes for CASSLDPGAKNIQYF.

This rearrangement joins TRBV11-2 to TRBJ2-6, with unresolved D. Per the germline V gene, CDR1 is SGHAT and CDR2 is FQNNGV. Trimming cost V 8 bases and J 6 bases, with 8 bases left between them. The CDR3 extends over 12 amino acids. The CDR3 nucleotides are TGTGCCAGCGTCGAGGCGGCCAACGTCCTGACTTTC. It codes for CASVEAANVLTF.

The rearrangement joins TRBV23-1 to TRBJ2-7; 9 nucleotides agree with TRBD1. TRBV23-1 is an ORF, and what it does is uncertain. This CDR3 contains 13 residues. J was trimmed by 9 bases and V by 4 bases; bases with no gene match: 7. The CDR3 DNA follows: TGCGCCAGCAGTCTTTACAGGGGGCGGGGGCAGTACGTC. It codes for CASSLYRGRGQYV.

This chain connects TRBV27 to TRBJ1-1; D is possibly TRBD1 (6 bases). Trimming removed 10 bases at V and 3 bases at J, with 18 bases between. Looked up from germline, CDR1 is MNHEY and CDR2 is SMNVEV (reference sequence). This CDR3 region has 14 residues. The CDR3: CATKQGRAYTEAFF. The CDR3 nucleotides read TGTGCCACTAAACAGGGTCGGGCGTACACTGAAGCTTTCTTT.

V usage is TRBV27 and J usage is TRBJ2-3; perhaps TRBD2 as D (6 bases). Germline-derived CDR1 and CDR2 are MNHEY and SMNVEV (reference sequence). V gave up 2 bases and J gave up 2 bases, with 20 bases separating them. This CDR3 region has 18 residues. The CDR3 region is CASSLQTPRGFPTDTQYF. The CDR3 DNA follows: TGTGCCAGCAGTTTACAGACTCCCCGGGGGTTCCCCACAGATACGCAGTATTTT.

The chain links TRBV7-2 to TRBJ1-2, with 9 bases matching TRBD1. V was clipped by 5 bases and J by 6 bases; unmatched bases: 7. The CDR3 is 14 residues long. CDR1 and CDR2 (germline): SGHTA, FQGNSA. DNA of the CDR3: TGTGCCAGCAGCCCCCTACGGGACAGGGATGGCTACACCTTC. This encodes CASSPLRDRDGYTF.

This clone was detected only once. For the CDR3, the DNA is TGTGCCAGCAGCTTCCGGGACATGCCCTACAATGAGCAGTTCTTC. This translates into CASSFRDMPYNEQFF. The chain uses TRBV7-9 and TRBJ2-1, with D maybe TRBD1 (6 bases). The V end lost 3 bases, the J end lost 2 bases, and 11 bases lay between the germline ends. CDR1 and CDR2 (germline): SEHNR, FQNEAQ (reference sequence). The CDR3 loop spans 15 amino acids.

The chain has TRBV7-9 and TRBJ2-4; maybe TRBD1 (6 bases). Germline loops: CDR1 SEHNR, CDR2 FQNEAQ (reference sequence). This CDR3 is 17 amino acids long. V lost 1 base to trimming and J lost 6 bases, with 19 bases between them. CDR3 sequence reads: CASSLVGGGLGANIQYF. The CDR3 DNA follows: TGTGCCAGCAGCTTAGTTGGCGGAGGTCTGGGGGCAAACATTCAGTACTTC.

The genes are TRBV15 and TRBJ2-5; weak D call: TRBD2 (6 bases). This CDR3 region has 16 residues. The V end was cut by 0 bases, the J end by 4 bases, with 15 bases between. The germline gives CDR1 LNHNV, CDR2 YYDKDF (reference sequence). CDR3 sequence: CATSRDDAGGGETQYF. The CDR3 region has the DNA TGTGCCACCAGCAGAGATGACGCCGGGGGAGGAGAGACCCAGTACTTC. Using reference TRBV15 and TRBJ2-5 for the parts outside the CDR3, the full variable domain is DAMVIQNPRYQVTQFGKPVTLSCSQTLNHNVMYWYQQKSSQAPKLLFHYYDKDFNNEADTPDNFQSRRPNTSFCFLDIRSPGLGDTAMYLCATSRDDAGGGETQYFGPGTRLLVL.

V and J are TRBV19 and TRBJ1-3; 10 bases line up with TRBD1. V lost 5 bases and J lost 0; bases outside the gene matches: 13. The germline V gene has CDR1 LNHDA and CDR2 SQIVND (reference sequence). The CDR3 sequence is 19 residues long. CDR3 amino acids: CASSAGTGANLGSGNTIYF. The CDR3 DNA sequence: TGTGCCAGTAGTGCCGGGACAGGGGCCAATCTCGGCTCTGGAAACACCATATATTTT.

The genes are TRBV6-5 and TRBJ1-5, with TRBD1 identical over 9 bases. The CDR3 is 15 residues long. V gave up 5 bases and J gave up 1 base; unmatched junction bases: 3. Germline V CDR1 and CDR2: MNHEY, SVGAGI. The CDR3 here is CASSKDRGSNQPQHF. In DNA form, the CDR3 reads TGTGCCAGCAGTAAGGACAGGGGAAGCAATCAGCCCCAGCATTTT.

This clone was counted a single time. This chain uses TRBV10-3 with TRBJ2-3, with TRBD2 as a possible D gene (5 bases). V lost 3 bases, J lost 8 bases, and 18 bases lay in between. The CDR3 runs to 15 residues. Germline V lookup: CDR1 ENHRY, CDR2 SYGVKD. CDR3 DNA: TGTGCCATCAGTGATGGGCTAGAAGTACGGGGTACGCAGTATTTT. Translation gives CAISDGLEVRGTQYF.

The chain combines TRBV3-1 (or the pseudogene TRBV3-2) with TRBJ1-5, with 9 nucleotides matching TRBD1. Germline CDR1 is LGHDT and CDR2 is YNNKEL (reference sequence). CDR3 length: 16 residues. V lost 0 bases to trimming and J lost 5 bases; unmatched junction nucleotides: 5. CDR3 residues: CASSQETTGGHQPQHF. CDR3 bases: TGTGCCAGCAGCCAAGAAACCACAGGGGGCCATCAGCCCCAGCATTTT.

The chain employs TRBV14 and TRBJ2-3; the D is unclear. Trimming took 1 base from V and 4 from J, leaving 21 bases between them. CDR1 SGHDN and CDR2 FVKESK come from the germline V gene. This CDR3 contains 18 residues. The CDR3 reads CASSQVSYLASRADTQYF. The CDR3 DNA reads TGTGCCAGCAGCCAAGTCTCTTATCTGGCCTCCCGGGCAGATACGCAGTATTTT.